The 10 T cell receptor beta chains given below trace back to one sample, sequenced in a study of blood T cell repertoires in COVID-19. TCRdb's copy holds only in-frame clones and misses some; the assay was immunoSEQ multiplex PCR. The sample consists of about 210,000 clones, about 92% of them appearing once. Material for sequencing was peripheral blood. These receptors all come from a man aged 30-40 years with acute or convalescent COVID-19.

This chain's CDR3 is CASSLNPQQGWGGELFF. The DNA for the CDR3 is TGTGCCAGCAGCTTAAATCCCCAACAGGGCTGGGGCGGGGAGCTGTTTTTT. The J gene is TRBJ2-2, the V gene TRBV7-3; maybe TRBD1 (6 bases). Germline CDR1 and CDR2: SGHTA and FQGTGA. Trimming removed 1 base at V and 7 bases at J, with 19 bases between. The CDR3 spans 17 residues.

The V call is TRBV15, the J call TRBJ2-7; weak D call: TRBD1 (6 bases). This CDR3 region has 15 residues. CDR1 is LNHNV and CDR2 is YYDKDF in the germline V gene (reference sequence). Trimming cost V 0 bases and J 3 bases, with 12 bases left between them. DNA for the CDR3: TGTGCCACCAGCAGAGATAACAGGGCCCTCTACGAGCAGTACTTC. This translates into CATSRDNRALYEQYF.

This clone has a handful of counts. The rearrangement links TRBV28 to TRBJ2-3; D remains unclear. V lost 2 bases to trimming and J lost 7 bases, with 4 bases between them. Germline V gene lookup returns CDR1 MDHEN and CDR2 SYDVKM. The CDR3 length is 11 residues. The CDR3 nucleotides read TGTGCCAGCAGTTTACGGTATACGCAGTATTTT. Amino acid sequence: CASSLRYTQYF.

The chain carries TRBV28 and TRBJ2-5; tentative D call: TRBD1 (6 bases). There are 16 residues in the CDR3. V was pared by 3 bases and J by 4 bases, with 18 bases between. CDR1 is MDHEN, CDR2 SYDVKM, per germline. DNA for the CDR3: TGTGCCAGCAGTTTGGGGGTACAGGGTATGAGAGAGACCCAGTACTTC. Its protein product is CASSLGVQGMRETQYF.

V and J are TRBV5-4 and TRBJ1-1, with a weak D call TRBD1 (5 bases). The CDR3 runs to 13 residues. V was pared by 3 bases and J by 0 bases, with 6 bases between. CDR1 is SGHNT, CDR2 YYREEE, per germline (reference sequence). The CDR3 bases are TGTGCCAGCAGCTCGGGGGTGAACACTGAAGCTTTCTTT. It codes for CASSSGVNTEAFF.

The chain employs TRBV5-1 and TRBJ2-1; possible D gene TRBD2, 6 bases. The CDR3 loop spans 13 amino acids. CDR1 and CDR2 (germline): SGHRS, YFSETQ. V shed 5 bases and J shed 4 bases, with 10 bases lying between them. CDR3 sequence reads: CASSQAGYNEQFF. Here the CDR3 DNA reads TGCGCCAGCAGTCAGGCGGGATACAATGAGCAGTTCTTC.

This clone was observed a single time. V and J are TRBV18 and TRBJ2-3; TRBD2 matches 10 bases. CDR1 and CDR2 (germline): KGHSH, LQKENI. The CDR3 is 16 amino acids. V dropped 4 bases and J dropped 5; count of bases not matched to a gene: 9. The CDR3 bases are TGTGCCAGCTCACGGTTAGCGGGAGGATTGGAAGATACGCAGTATTTT. It translates to CASSRLAGGLEDTQYF.

This clone was observed a single time. This rearrangement joins TRBV19 to TRBJ1-5; D is uncertain. The CDR3 consists of 17 residues. V lost 8 bases to trimming and J lost 0 bases, with 20 bases between them. Germline values: CDR1 LNHDA, CDR2 SQIVND (reference sequence). CDR3 loop: CASLFTQVPYSNQPQHF. Here the CDR3 DNA reads TGTGCCAGTCTGTTTACGCAGGTGCCCTATAGCAATCAGCCCCAGCATTTT.

V gene TRBV5-6 combines with J gene TRBJ1-2; possibly TRBD1 for D (5 bases). Germline CDR1 is SGHDT and CDR2 is YYEEEE. V was cut by 6 bases and J by 4 bases, with 16 bases left in between. The CDR3 consists of 14 residues. The CDR3 DNA is TGTGCCAGCACCGGAAGCAGGGTGTCCTATGGCTACACCTTC. Encoded protein: CASTGSRVSYGYTF.

The J gene is TRBJ1-2, the V gene TRBV3-1 (or the pseudogene TRBV3-2); D is possibly TRBD1 (6 bases). The germline gives CDR1 LGHDT, CDR2 YNNKEL (reference sequence). Trimming cost V 5 bases and J 4 bases, with 11 bases left between them. The CDR3 contains 13 residues. The CDR3 loop reads CASSKDRIYGYTF. The DNA of the CDR3 is TGTGCCAGCAGCAAGGACAGAATCTATGGCTACACCTTC.